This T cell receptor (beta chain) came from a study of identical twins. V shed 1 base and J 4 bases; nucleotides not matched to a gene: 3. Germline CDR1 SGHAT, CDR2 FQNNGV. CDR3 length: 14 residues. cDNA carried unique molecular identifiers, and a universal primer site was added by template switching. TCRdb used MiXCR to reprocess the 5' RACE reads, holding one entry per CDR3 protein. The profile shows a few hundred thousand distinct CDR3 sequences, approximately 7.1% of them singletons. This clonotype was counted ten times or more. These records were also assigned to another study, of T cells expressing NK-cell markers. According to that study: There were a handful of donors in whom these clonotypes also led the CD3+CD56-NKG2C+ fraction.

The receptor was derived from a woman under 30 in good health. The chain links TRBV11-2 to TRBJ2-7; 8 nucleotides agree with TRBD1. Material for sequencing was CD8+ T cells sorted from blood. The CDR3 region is CASSLATGEYEQYF. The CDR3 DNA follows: TGTGCCAGCAGCTTAGCGACAGGGGAATACGAGCAGTACTTC. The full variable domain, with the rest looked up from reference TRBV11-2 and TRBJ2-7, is EAGVAQSPRYKIIEKRQSVAFWCNPISGHATLYWYQQILGQGPKLLIQFQNNGVVDDSQLPKDRFSAERLKGVDSTLKIQPAKLEDSAVYLCASSLATGEYEQYFGPGTRLTVT.